Given below is one TCR beta chain in context. The antigen is not known. Surgery cases with the highest brain T cell transcript signatures were chosen for sequencing. Pre-surgery treatment included at least one anti-epileptic drug. This sample was included in a study of brain T cells in children with intractable seizures. Regarding the study as a whole: Clones missing pre-surgery may reflect undersampling of that blood sample. Patients' HCMV serostatus was unknown; virus specificity rests on CDR3 similarity alone.

Profiling relied on immunoSEQ multiplex PCR, and the TCRdb table lists in-frame clones only, not all of them. Here the sample spans around 100,000 clones, 85% to 95% being singletons. The CDR3 spans 15 residues. In germline, CDR1 is SGHTA, CDR2 FQGNSA. V was pared by 6 bases and J by 3 bases, with 17 bases between. The rearrangement links TRBV7-2 to TRBJ1-1; no reliable D call. This specimen consisted of peripheral blood, obtained at surgery. The clonotype comes from a boy in the first two years of life with hemimegalencephaly and intractable seizures. CDR3 residues: CASSFPTPGHTEAFF. The DNA of the CDR3 is TGTGCCAGCAGTTTCCCAACCCCCGGACACACTGAAGCTTTCTTT.